This note documents a single T cell receptor (beta chain) sequence. Antigen specificity is unknown. TCRdb keeps only in-frame clones here, not all; method: immunoSEQ multiplex PCR. The repertoire has under 100,000 clones, roughly 96% of them found once; the top ten carry around 0.78%. The sample is drawn from a study of cytomegalovirus exposure and HLA in healthy donors. General study results and limits: Subsequent analysis of the 100 to 150 validation repertoires found a tendency for first-cohort TCR clusters to co-occur. In vitro confirmation showed three CMV-associated chains to be CMV antigen specific. Overall, roughly 150 TCR beta chains were annotated as cytomegalovirus-associated. Rarity characterized most TCR sequences, yet some public TCRs appeared in many donors.

The V and J ends lost 7 bases and 8 bases, in that order; junction bases with no gene match: 7. This CDR3 spans 13 amino acids. Germline V gene sequence: CDR1 LGHNT, CDR2 FRNRAP. The gene calls are TRBV12-5 and TRBJ2-1, with TRBD1 identical over 8 bases. The receptor was derived from a man in his late teens or twenties in good health and CMV-seronegative. The sample comprised PBMCs. CDR3 bases: TGTGCTAGTGCCATCGACAGGGGCTATGAGCAGTTCTTC. Amino acid sequence: CASAIDRGYEQFF.